What follows is one T cell receptor (beta chain) and its context. Looked up from germline, CDR1 is KGHSH and CDR2 is LQKENI. V lost 3 bases and J 2 bases, leaving 16 bases between the germline ends. This CDR3 is 16 amino acids long. Here immunoSEQ multiplex PCR was the method, and the copy in TCRdb shows in-frame clones only, minus some. This table holds hundreds of thousands of clones, about 90% found once. The treatment denotes: around 19 received Ad26.COV2.S at low or high dose, single or two shots; roughly 5 received placebo; per-sample allocation not given. At day 63 after the first vaccine or placebo injection, samples were drawn. An 18-55-year-old adult in Boston served as donor. These data originate in a study of Ad26.COV2.S vaccination and SARS-CoV-2 variants. At the level of the study: Of the COV1001 trial arms, the Ad26.COV2.S arm included the donor. Donor got 5x10^10 or 1x10^11 viral particles of Ad26.COV2.S.

The chain combines TRBV18 with TRBJ1-1; weak D call: TRBD1 (5 bases). This material consisted of peripheral blood, taken in a trial of Ad26.COV2.S vaccine versus placebo. The sequence was collected from a person between 18 and 60 years old who received the Ad26.COV2.S COVID-19 vaccine or a placebo. The CDR3, as DNA: TGTGCCAGCTCACCGTTCGGGGGAGGGAGTAACACTGAAGCTTTCTTT. Encoded protein: CASSPFGGGSNTEAFF.